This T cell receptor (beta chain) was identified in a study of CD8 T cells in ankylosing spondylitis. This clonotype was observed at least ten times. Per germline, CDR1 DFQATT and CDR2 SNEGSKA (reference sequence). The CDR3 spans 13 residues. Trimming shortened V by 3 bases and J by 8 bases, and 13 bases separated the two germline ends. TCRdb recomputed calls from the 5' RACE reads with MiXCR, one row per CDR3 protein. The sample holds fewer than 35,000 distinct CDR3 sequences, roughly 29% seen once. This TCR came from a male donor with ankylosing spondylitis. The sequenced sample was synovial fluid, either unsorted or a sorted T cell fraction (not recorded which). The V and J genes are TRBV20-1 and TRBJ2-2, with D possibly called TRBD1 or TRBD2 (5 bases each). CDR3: CSASWGLGGELFF. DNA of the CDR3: TGCAGTGCTAGTTGGGGGTTAGGAGGGGAGCTGTTTTTT.